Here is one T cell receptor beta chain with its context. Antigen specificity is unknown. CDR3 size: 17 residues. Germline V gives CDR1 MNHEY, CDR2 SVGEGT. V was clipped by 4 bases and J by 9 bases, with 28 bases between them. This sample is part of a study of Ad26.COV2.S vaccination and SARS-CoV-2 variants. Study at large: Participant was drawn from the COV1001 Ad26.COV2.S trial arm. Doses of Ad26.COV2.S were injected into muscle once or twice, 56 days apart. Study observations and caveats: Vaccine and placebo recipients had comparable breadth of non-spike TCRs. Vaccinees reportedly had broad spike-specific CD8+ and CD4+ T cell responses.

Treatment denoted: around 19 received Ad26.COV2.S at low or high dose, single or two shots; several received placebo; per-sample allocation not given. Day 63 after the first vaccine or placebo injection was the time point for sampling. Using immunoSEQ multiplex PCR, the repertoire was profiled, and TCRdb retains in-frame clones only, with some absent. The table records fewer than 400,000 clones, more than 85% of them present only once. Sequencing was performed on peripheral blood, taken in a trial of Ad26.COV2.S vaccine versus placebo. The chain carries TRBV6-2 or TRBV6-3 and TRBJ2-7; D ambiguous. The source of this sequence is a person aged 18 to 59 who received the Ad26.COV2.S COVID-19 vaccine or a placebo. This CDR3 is CASSSLNLGPILRVQYF. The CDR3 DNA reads TGTGCCAGCAGTTCACTGAACCTTGGACCGATCCTACGAGTGCAGTACTTC.